A single sample gave rise to the 21 T cell receptor beta chains below, sequenced in a study of shared clonotypes between healthy human individuals. CD45RO-negative CD8 cells positively selected for CCR7 made up the naive population, which excluded terminally differentiated effector memory CD45RA+ cells. Libraries were prepared by immunoSEQ multiplex PCR; TCRdb keeps only in-frame clonotypes and omits some of them. The profile covers hundreds of thousands of clones, with 95% to 98% appearing a single time and 0.3% taken by the ten largest. The sample was naive CD8+ T cells sorted from blood. The origin of the receptors is a man aged 30 to 39 in good health.

The chain is built from TRBV29-1 and TRBJ2-7; D is unresolved. Germline CDR1 and CDR2: SQVTM and ANQGSEA. V was cut by 2 bases and J by 0 bases, with 8 bases left in between. This CDR3 contains 13 residues. The CDR3 DNA reads TGCAGCGTTGAAACCTTGAACTCCTACGAGCAGTACTTC. Its translation: CSVETLNSYEQYF.

V is TRBV7-9 and J is TRBJ1-2, with D maybe TRBD1 (6 bases). The CDR3 length is 19 residues. V was cut by 4 bases and J by 4 bases, with 28 bases left in between. Germline CDR1 reads SEHNR; CDR2 reads FQNEAQ (reference sequence). The CDR3 nucleotides read TGTGCCAGCAGCTCTGTTAGGGGGGAGGAATCAGGCCGTCGCTATGGCTACACCTTC. As protein: CASSSVRGEESGRRYGYTF.

This clone appeared once. The rearrangement uses TRBV2 and TRBJ2-1; D might be TRBD2 (6 bases). The V and J ends lost 1 base and 4 bases respectively, with 11 bases between them. Germline CDR1 is SNHLY and CDR2 is FYNNEI. This CDR3 is built from 15 residues. CDR3 in amino acids: CASSEDGGKYNEQFF. The CDR3, as DNA: TGTGCCAGCAGTGAAGACGGAGGGAAATACAATGAGCAGTTCTTC.

The chain has TRBV7-6 and TRBJ2-1, with D unclear. The CDR3 consists of 12 residues. Trimming stripped 5 bases from V and 9 bases from J, with 11 bases between. Germline values: CDR1 SGHVS, CDR2 FNYEAQ. As DNA, the CDR3 is TGTGCCAGCAGCCAAAATTGGGGTGAGCAGTTCTTC. As protein: CASSQNWGEQFF.

V usage is TRBV7-2 and J usage is TRBJ2-3, with TRBD2 matching 12 bases. The CDR3 length is 14 residues. Trimming cost V 5 bases and J 6 bases; bases outside gene matches: 3. The germline CDR1 and CDR2 sequences are SGHTA and FQGNSA. The CDR3 is CASSETSGSDTQYF. The CDR3 DNA reads TGTGCCAGCAGCGAGACTAGCGGGAGTGATACGCAGTATTTT.

The chain has TRBV2 and TRBJ2-7, with 10 bases that match TRBD2. Germline V gene data show CDR1 as SNHLY and CDR2 as FYNNEI. CDR3 length equals 15 residues. The V gene end was trimmed by 4 bases and the J gene end by 2 bases; junction bases not matched to a gene: 5. CDR3 DNA sequence: TGTGCCAGCAGTGTTGGAAGCGGGAGGGCCTACGAGCAGTACTTC. Encoded protein: CASSVGSGRAYEQYF.

This sequence joins TRBV29-1 and TRBJ2-7, with 9 positions matching TRBD2. V dropped 0 bases and J dropped 0; count of bases not matched to a gene: 6. There are 16 residues in the CDR3. CDR1 is SQVTM, CDR2 ANQGSEA, per germline. For the CDR3, the DNA is TGCAGCGTTGAAGATCCGCGAGCGGGAGGCTCCTACGAGCAGTACTTC. Translated, it gives CSVEDPRAGGSYEQYF.

The CDR3: CASSLALGETGELFF. The CDR3 nucleotides read TGCGCCAGCAGCTTGGCCCTGGGGGAAACCGGGGAGCTGTTTTTT. The chain has TRBV5-1 and TRBJ2-2; D possibly matches TRBD1 or TRBD2 (5 bases each). The CDR3 runs to 15 residues. V was cut by 0 bases and J by 5 bases, with 11 bases left in between. CDR1 and CDR2 (germline): SGHRS, YFSETQ.

The chain joins TRBV10-2 to TRBJ2-7; 9 bases align to TRBD1. CDR1 WSHSY and CDR2 SAAADI come from the germline V gene. The CDR3 sequence is 14 residues long. V gave up 5 bases and J gave up 7 bases; unmatched junction bases: 9. CDR3 nucleotide sequence: TGCGCCAGCAGTCCCGGGACAGGGTTATCGGAGCAGTACTTC. Protein: CASSPGTGLSEQYF.

The rearrangement links TRBV11-3 to TRBJ2-1, with 7 nucleotides matching TRBD1. The CDR3 length is 15 residues. CDR1 is SGHNT, CDR2 YENEEA, per germline. The trim removed 4 bases at V and 5 bases at J, leaving 8 bases unmatched. The CDR3 region is CASSSGTDVNNEQFF. Written as DNA, the CDR3 is TGTGCCAGCAGCTCCGGGACAGACGTTAACAATGAGCAGTTCTTC.

The rearrangement joins TRBV28 to TRBJ1-1; D ambiguous. The CDR3 covers 14 residues. Germline lookup yields CDR1 MDHEN and CDR2 SYDVKM. Trimming took off 3 bases at V and 4 bases at J, with 12 bases between the two ends. The CDR3 protein is CASSFPTLVTEAFF. CDR3 bases: TGTGCCAGCAGTTTCCCCACCTTGGTCACTGAAGCTTTCTTT.

V is TRBV10-3 and J is TRBJ2-5, with D tentatively TRBD1 or TRBD2 (6 bases each). The germline V gene has CDR1 ENHRY and CDR2 SYGVKD. The CDR3 has 13 residues. Trimming removed 10 bases from V and 2 bases from J, with 14 bases in between. The CDR3 reads CATKGDSQETQYF. The CDR3 DNA sequence: TGTGCCACCAAGGGGGACTCACAAGAGACCCAGTACTTC.

V is TRBV7-6 and J is TRBJ1-1; TRBD1 agrees at 9 bases. The germline gives CDR1 SGHVS, CDR2 FNYEAQ. The length of the CDR3 is 15 residues. V lost 5 bases and J lost 3; bases outside the gene matches: 7. CDR3 in amino acids: CASSDRTGADTEAFF. Here the CDR3 DNA reads TGTGCCAGCAGCGACAGGACAGGGGCCGACACTGAAGCTTTCTTT.

The V call is TRBV7-2, the J call TRBJ1-1, with D possibly TRBD1 on 5 matching bases. Between the trimmed V and J ends, which lost 0 bases and 0 bases, there was a span of 8 bases. Germline CDR1 is SGHTA and CDR2 is FQGNSA. There are 15 residues in the CDR3. This CDR3 reads CASSLAGGLNTEAFF. The DNA for the CDR3 is TGTGCCAGCAGCTTAGCCGGGGGATTGAACACTGAAGCTTTCTTT.

The V and J genes are TRBV9 and TRBJ2-2; perhaps TRBD2 as D (5 bases). Per germline, CDR1 SGDLS and CDR2 YYNGEE. V lost 6 bases and J 2 bases, leaving 11 bases between the germline ends. CDR3 size: 14 residues. CDR3 sequence (DNA): TGTGCCAGCACTCGGGAAGGTAACACCGGGGAGCTGTTTTTT. This translates into CASTREGNTGELFF.

The genes are TRBV7-9 and TRBJ1-1, with D possibly being TRBD1 (5 bases). Trimming left V 6 bases short and J 1 base short, with 9 bases between. Germline V gene sequence: CDR1 SEHNR, CDR2 FQNEAQ (reference sequence). The CDR3 contains 13 residues. CDR3 sequence (DNA): TGTGCCAGCAGACAAACAGGGAACACTGAAGCTTTCTTT. The encoded protein is CASRQTGNTEAFF.

The chain combines TRBV11-2 with TRBJ2-1; 11 nucleotides line up with TRBD2. The CDR3 loop spans 17 amino acids. Germline V CDR1 and CDR2: SGHAT, FQNNGV. V gave up 1 base and J gave up 6 bases; unmatched junction bases: 8. CDR3 DNA: TGTGCCAGCAGCTTAGCCGCGGGACTAGCGGCCAGCAATGAGCAGTTCTTC. Its translation: CASSLAAGLAASNEQFF.

In regard to this clone: Additional DNA sequences in this sample encode the identical CDR3. The rearrangement uses TRBV19 and TRBJ2-2; D not certain. V dropped 2 bases and J dropped 4 bases, with 5 bases sitting between them. This CDR3 region has 13 residues. The germline gives CDR1 LNHDA, CDR2 SQIVND (reference sequence). CDR3 protein: CASSISGTGELFF. The CDR3 DNA is TGTGCCAGTAGTATATCGGGCACCGGGGAGCTGTTTTTT.

As concerns this clone: The identical CDR3 is also encoded by other nucleotide sequences in the sample. The rearrangement uses TRBV27 and TRBJ2-7; D is unresolved. V dropped 5 bases and J dropped 2 bases, with 10 bases sitting between them. Per germline, CDR1 MNHEY and CDR2 SMNVEV (reference sequence). The CDR3 contains 13 residues. The CDR3 DNA sequence: TGTGCCAGCAGTCGGACGGTGGCCTACGAGCAGTACTTC. It translates to CASSRTVAYEQYF.

This clone was seen once. This rearrangement joins TRBV9 to TRBJ1-3, with no clear D. This CDR3 spans 20 amino acids. Trimming took 2 bases from V and 0 from J, leaving 24 bases between them. CDR1 is SGDLS and CDR2 is YYNGEE in the germline V gene. Here the CDR3 reads CASSVLYGEETDLSGNTIYF. The CDR3 region has the DNA TGTGCCAGCAGCGTCCTCTATGGAGAGGAGACGGATCTCTCTGGAAACACCATATATTTT.

V usage is TRBV4-1 and J usage is TRBJ2-7; maybe TRBD2 (8 bases). Trimming pared 5 bases from V and 1 base from J, leaving 21 bases between. This CDR3 is 17 amino acids long. Germline values: CDR1 MGHRA, CDR2 YSYEKL. CDR3 loop: CASSERGRGGGSYEQYF. CDR3 coding DNA: TGCGCCAGCAGCGAGAGGGGGCGGGGCGGGGGGTCCTACGAGCAGTACTTC.